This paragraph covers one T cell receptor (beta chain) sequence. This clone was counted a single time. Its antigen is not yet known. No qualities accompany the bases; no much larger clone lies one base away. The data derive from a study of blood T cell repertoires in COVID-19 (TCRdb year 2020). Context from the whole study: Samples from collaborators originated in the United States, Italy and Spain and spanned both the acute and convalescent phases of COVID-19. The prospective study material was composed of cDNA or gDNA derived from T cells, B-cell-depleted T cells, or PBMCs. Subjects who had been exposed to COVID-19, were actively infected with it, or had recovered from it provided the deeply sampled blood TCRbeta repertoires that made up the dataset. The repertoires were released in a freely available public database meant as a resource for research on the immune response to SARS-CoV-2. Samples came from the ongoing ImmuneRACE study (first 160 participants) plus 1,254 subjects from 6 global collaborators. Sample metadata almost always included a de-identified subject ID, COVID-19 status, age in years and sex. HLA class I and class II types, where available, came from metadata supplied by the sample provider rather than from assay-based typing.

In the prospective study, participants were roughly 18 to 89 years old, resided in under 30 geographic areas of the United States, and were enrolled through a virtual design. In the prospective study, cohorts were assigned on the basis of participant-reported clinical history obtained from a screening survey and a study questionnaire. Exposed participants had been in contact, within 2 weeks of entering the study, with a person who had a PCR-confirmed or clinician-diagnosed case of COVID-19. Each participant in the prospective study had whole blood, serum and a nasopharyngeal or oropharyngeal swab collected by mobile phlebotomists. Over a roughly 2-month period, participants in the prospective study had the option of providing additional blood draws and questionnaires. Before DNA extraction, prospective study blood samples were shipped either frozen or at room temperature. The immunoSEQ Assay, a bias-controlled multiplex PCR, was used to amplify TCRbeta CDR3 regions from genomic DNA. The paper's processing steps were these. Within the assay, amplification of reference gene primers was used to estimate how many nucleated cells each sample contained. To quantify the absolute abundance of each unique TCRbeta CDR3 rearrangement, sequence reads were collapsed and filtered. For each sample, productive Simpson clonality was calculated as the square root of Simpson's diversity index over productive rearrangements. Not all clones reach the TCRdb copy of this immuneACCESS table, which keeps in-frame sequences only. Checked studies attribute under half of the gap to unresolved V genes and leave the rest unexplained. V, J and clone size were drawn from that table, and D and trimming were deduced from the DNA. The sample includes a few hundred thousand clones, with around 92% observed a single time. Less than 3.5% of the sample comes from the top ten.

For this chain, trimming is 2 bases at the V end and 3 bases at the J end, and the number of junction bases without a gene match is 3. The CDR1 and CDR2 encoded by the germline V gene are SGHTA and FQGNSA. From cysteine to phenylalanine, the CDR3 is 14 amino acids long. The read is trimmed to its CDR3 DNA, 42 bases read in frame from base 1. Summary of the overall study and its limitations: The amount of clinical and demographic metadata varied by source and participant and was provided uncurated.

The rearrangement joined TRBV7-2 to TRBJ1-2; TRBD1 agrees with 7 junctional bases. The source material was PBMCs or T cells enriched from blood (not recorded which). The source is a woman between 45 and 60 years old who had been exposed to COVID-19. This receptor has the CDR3 CASSLSGTDYGYTF. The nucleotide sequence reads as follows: TGTGCCAGCAGCTTATCCGGGACAGACTATGGCTACACCTTC.